Below, 32 T cell receptor beta chains from the same sample are listed, as sequenced in a study of T cells in Graves' hyperthyroidism and ophthalmopathy. TCR beta CDR3 sequences were amplified from RNA transcripts. Using the HTBI primer set, a first-round RT-PCR was run on the TCR CDR3. TCRdb re-derived calls from the multiplex PCR reads in MiXCR, one entry per CDR3 protein. The sample includes around 690,000 distinct CDR3 sequences, approximately 15% seen only once; the top ten take about 16%. Sequenced: blood. The receptors originated from a man aged 45-65 years with Graves' hyperthyroidism.

With regard to this clonotype: A much larger clone differs by one base, so this may be a read error. The chain has TRBV10-3 and TRBJ2-5; D is ambiguous. There are 12 residues in the CDR3. The germline V gene has CDR1 ENHRY and CDR2 SYGVKD. The CDR3 region is CAILKRQESQYF. As DNA, the CDR3 is TGTGCCATCCTCAAGAGGCAAGAGAGCCAGTACTTC.

In this sample, this clonotype turned up many times. The V call is TRBV12-3 or TRBV12-4, the J call TRBJ2-3; D call uncertain. V was trimmed by 6 bases and J by 2 bases, leaving 6 bases between them. CDR3 length: 12 amino acids. CDR3 DNA: TGTGCCAGCAGACTCGTCACAGATACGCAGTATTTT. Translation: CASRLVTDTQYF.

This clonotype was detected many times. CDR3 nucleotide sequence: TGTGCCACCACTGGGGGGGCAAGCCTCATGAACACTGAAGCTTTCTTT. This translates into CATTGGASLMNTEAFF. The chain uses TRBV12-3 or TRBV12-4 and TRBJ1-1; TRBD1 is a possible D gene (6 bases). The CDR3 spans 16 residues. Deletions cut 10 bases from V and 0 bases from J, with 21 bases between.

This clonotype was recorded many times. CDR3 nucleotides: TGTGCCAGCAGTTTAAGGGGGGCGGGACACCAAGAGACCCAGTACTTC. Translated, it gives CASSLRGAGHQETQYF. The chain carries TRBV28 and TRBJ2-5; D tentatively reads TRBD1 or TRBD2 (6 bases each). Germline CDR1 and CDR2: MDHEN and SYDVKM. The V end lost 2 bases, the J end lost 0 bases, and 13 bases lay between the germline ends. The CDR3 runs to 16 residues.

The V gene is TRBV6-6, the J gene TRBJ2-7; D gene uncertain. CDR3 size: 16 residues. CDR1 and CDR2 (germline): MNHNY, SVGAGI (reference sequence). Between the trimmed V and J ends, which lost 0 bases and 3 bases, there was a span of 15 bases. CDR3 residues: CASSYSPTTLFYEQYF. In DNA form, the CDR3 reads TGTGCCAGCAGTTACTCGCCCACTACCTTATTCTACGAGCAGTACTTC.

In its sample, this clonotype was seen many times. This chain joins TRBV12-5 and TRBJ2-7, with 11 bases aligning to TRBD2. The V gene end was trimmed by 4 bases and the J gene end by 2 bases; junction bases not matched to a gene: 4. Germline values: CDR1 LGHNT, CDR2 FRNRAP. The CDR3 covers 15 residues. CDR3: CASGSGTSGTYEQYF. CDR3 nucleotides: TGTGCTAGTGGTTCCGGGACTAGCGGCACCTACGAGCAGTACTTC.

There are many counts of this clonotype. The V call is TRBV5-1, the J call TRBJ2-3; D is possibly TRBD1 or TRBD2 (5 bases each). Between the trimmed V and J ends, which lost 4 bases and 2 bases, there was a span of 14 bases. This CDR3 is built from 15 residues. Germline CDR1 and CDR2: SGHRS and YFSETQ. Written as DNA, the CDR3 is TGCGCCAGCAGCCCTGGGGACGGATACACAGATACGCAGTATTTT. This translates into CASSPGDGYTDTQYF.

This clonotype was detected ten times or more. The J gene is TRBJ2-7, the V gene TRBV6-1, with D hard to call. The V end lost 6 bases, the J end lost 1 base, and 16 bases lay between the germline ends. CDR1 MNHNS and CDR2 SASEGT come from the germline V gene. The CDR3 runs to 15 residues. The CDR3 protein is CASSHPNRISYEQYF. The DNA of the CDR3 is TGTGCCAGCAGCCACCCTAATCGCATATCCTACGAGCAGTACTTC.

V and J are TRBV20-1 and TRBJ2-5; TRBD1 agrees at 12 bases. The CDR3 covers 15 residues. The germline gives CDR1 DFQATT, CDR2 SNEGSKA (reference sequence). V gave up 3 bases and J gave up 2 bases; unmatched junction bases: 4. The DNA for the CDR3 is TGCAGTGCTAGGGAGGGACAGGGGGCTCAAGAGACCCAGTACTTC. Amino acid sequence: CSAREGQGAQETQYF.

This clonotype was picked up a small number of times. CDR3 protein: CASKDNTGELFF. CDR3 nucleotides: TGTGCCAGCAAAGACAACACCGGGGAGCTGTTTTTT. V is TRBV6-2 or TRBV6-3 and J is TRBJ2-2; D is uncertain. The CDR3 sequence is 12 residues long. The germline CDR1 and CDR2 sequences are MNHEY and SVGEGT. The V end lost 7 bases, the J end lost 2 bases, and 5 bases lay between the germline ends.

This clonotype was observed a single time. The chain carries TRBV30 and TRBJ1-6; 7 bases align to TRBD1. This CDR3 region has 14 residues. The germline CDR1 and CDR2 sequences are GTSNPN and SVGIG (reference sequence). With 6 bases clipped from V and 8 bases from J, the junction kept 10 bases outside the gene matches. The CDR3, as DNA: TGTGCCTGTACGGGACAGACCTTTGATTCACCCCTCCACTTT. This encodes CACTGQTFDSPLHF.

This clonotype was seen repeatedly, ten times or more. This chain connects TRBV30 to TRBJ2-7; tentative D call: TRBD1 (5 bases). V was cut by 1 base and J by 4 bases, with 8 bases left in between. The CDR3 sequence is 12 residues long. In germline, CDR1 is GTSNPN, CDR2 SVGIG (reference sequence). CDR3 region: CAWSGTRYEQYF. The CDR3 region has the DNA TGTGCCTGGAGTGGGACACGTTACGAGCAGTACTTC.

This clonotype was found many times. This sequence joins TRBV2 and TRBJ2-3, with 7 bases matching TRBD2. The CDR3 totals 14 residues. Per the germline V gene, CDR1 is SNHLY and CDR2 is FYNNEI. The ends lost 9 bases at V and 6 bases at J; junction bases unmatched: 12. In DNA, the CDR3 is TGTGCCAGTAGAGGACTAGGCGGAGGGGATACGCAGTATTTT. It yields the protein CASRGLGGGDTQYF.

This clonotype has just a few counts. The rearrangement links TRBV30 to TRBJ1-1; D remains ambiguous. Germline V gene sequence: CDR1 GTSNPN, CDR2 SVGIG (reference sequence). This CDR3 region has 14 residues. V gave up 4 bases and J gave up 0 bases, with 12 bases separating them. This CDR3 reads CAWIGSLMNTEAFF. The CDR3 DNA reads TGTGCCTGGATAGGGAGCCTTATGAACACTGAAGCTTTCTTT. Based on the CDR3 plus reference TRBV30 and TRBJ1-1, the full variable domain is SQTIHQWPATLVQPVGSPLSLECTVEGTSNPNLYWYRQAAGRGLQLLFYSVGIGQISSEVPQNLSASRPQDRQFILSSKKLLLSDSGFYLCAWIGSLMNTEAFFGQGTRLTVV.

This clonotype was detected a few times. This rearrangement joins TRBV2 to TRBJ1-1; D unclear. V was shortened by 6 bases and J by 0 bases, with 14 bases between the two germline ends. The CDR3 consists of 15 residues. CDR1 SNHLY and CDR2 FYNNEI come from the germline V gene. The CDR3 loop is CASRLDRSMNTEAFF. DNA of the CDR3: TGTGCCAGCAGGCTGGACCGTTCCATGAACACTGAAGCTTTCTTT.

The table lists this clonotype with many counts. The chain employs TRBV24-1 and TRBJ2-1; 10 bases line up with TRBD2. Germline loops: CDR1 KGHDR, CDR2 SFDVKD. This CDR3 is 14 amino acids long. Trimming took 9 bases from V and 1 from J; bases not matched to a gene: 2. The CDR3 here is CATEREGSYNEQFF. The CDR3, as DNA: TGTGCCACCGAGCGGGAGGGGTCCTACAATGAGCAGTTCTTC.

The gene calls are TRBV15 and TRBJ2-1; D may be TRBD1 (6 bases). The V end lost 1 base, the J end lost 1 base, and 11 bases lay between the germline ends. The germline gives CDR1 LNHNV, CDR2 YYDKDF (reference sequence). CDR3 length equals 16 residues. DNA of the CDR3: TGTGCCACCAGCAGAGGGACGGACAGATCCTACAATGAGCAGTTCTTC. Its protein product is CATSRGTDRSYNEQFF.

This clonotype was detected a few times. A read error may produce the germline difference seen at one junction end. The chain recombines TRBV12-3 or TRBV12-4 with TRBJ2-5; D is uncertain. This CDR3 region has 12 residues. The CDR3 coding sequence is TGTGCCAGCAGCCGACCCCAAGAGGCCCAGTACTTC. This gives the protein CASSRPQEAQYF.

The sample holds a few counts of this clonotype. The chain uses TRBV5-1 and TRBJ2-1; D possibly corresponds to TRBD2 (6 bases). The V end lost 2 bases, the J end lost 2 bases, and 11 bases lay between the germline ends. Germline CDR1 and CDR2: SGHRS and YFSETQ. The CDR3 runs 15 residues. The CDR3 reads CASSLTSNPYNEQFF. In DNA, the CDR3 is TGCGCCAGCAGCTTAACTAGCAACCCCTACAATGAGCAGTTCTTC. Complete variable domain (other parts from reference TRBV5-1 and TRBJ2-1): KAGVTQTPRYLIKTRGQQVTLSCSPISGHRSVSWYQQTPGQGLQFLFEYFSETQRNKGNFPGRFSGRQFSNSRSEMNVSTLELGDSALYLCASSLTSNPYNEQFFGPGTRLTVL.

A single count supports this clonotype. The V and J genes are TRBV2 and TRBJ2-1, with 10 bases that match TRBD2. There are 17 residues in the CDR3. J gave up 0 bases and V 6 bases, and 8 bases lay outside the gene matches. The germline V gene encodes CDR1 SNHLY and CDR2 FYNNEI. This CDR3 is CASSDVASGSSYNEQFF. CDR3 DNA sequence: TGTGCCAGCAGCGACGTGGCTAGCGGGAGCTCCTACAATGAGCAGTTCTTC.

This clonotype was picked up a small number of times. Here the CDR3 DNA reads TGCGCCAGCAGCTTGAGGGGGCTGATCACTGAAGCTTTCTTT. It specifies CASSLRGLITEAFF. The chain links TRBV5-1 to TRBJ1-1; 7 positions match TRBD1. The CDR3 has 14 residues. Per the germline V gene, CDR1 is SGHRS and CDR2 is YFSETQ. Losses at the gene ends were 1 base for V and 4 bases for J; bases not matched to a gene: 4.

The rearrangement joins TRBV6-2 or TRBV6-3 to TRBJ2-1; D is tentatively TRBD1 or TRBD2 (6 bases each). The V and J ends lost 2 bases and 9 bases respectively, with 17 bases between them. CDR3 size: 15 residues. Looked up from germline, CDR1 is MNHEY and CDR2 is SVGEGT. The CDR3 protein is CASSYPRAQGGEQFF. The CDR3 DNA is TGTGCCAGCAGTTACCCGAGGGCACAGGGAGGTGAGCAGTTCTTC.

This clonotype came up a few times. The chain joins TRBV6-5 to TRBJ2-7; 9 nucleotides line up with TRBD2. With V trimmed by 5 bases and J by 1 base, 12 bases remained unmatched. This CDR3 has 17 residues. Germline-derived CDR1 and CDR2 are MNHEY and SVGAGI. For the CDR3, the DNA is TGTGCCAGCAGTCCACACCCGCCTAGCGGGGCGTCCTACGAGCAGTACTTC. This codes for CASSPHPPSGASYEQYF.

This clonotype was detected many times. The rearrangement links TRBV13 to TRBJ2-7, with a weak D call TRBD2 (5 bases). Germline CDR1 PRHDT, CDR2 FYEKMQ (reference sequence). The CDR3 loop spans 16 amino acids. The V end was cut by 5 bases, the J end by 0 bases, with 17 bases between. The CDR3 spells CASSPPLPGFSYEQYF. In DNA, the CDR3 is TGTGCCAGCAGCCCCCCGTTGCCGGGGTTCTCCTACGAGCAGTACTTC.

V usage is TRBV5-5 and J usage is TRBJ2-2; 8 bases agree with TRBD2. There are 18 residues in the CDR3. Germline CDR1 SGHKS, CDR2 YYEKEE (reference sequence). The J segment lost 5 bases and the V segment lost 0 bases, leaving 12 bases of the junction unmatched. CDR3 residues: CASSLGSSGGRNTGELFF. CDR3 in DNA: TGTGCCAGCAGCTTGGGCAGCTCGGGGGGGAGAAATACCGGGGAGCTGTTTTTT.

In this sample, this clonotype turned up a few times. The J gene is TRBJ2-1, the V gene TRBV29-1, with TRBD2 identical over 8 bases. V gave up 7 bases and J gave up 4 bases; unmatched junction bases: 3. The CDR3 has 12 amino acids. Germline V lookup: CDR1 SQVTM, CDR2 ANQGSEA. The CDR3 coding sequence is TGCAGCGGCGGGACTAGTTACAATGAGCAGTTCTTC. Its translation is CSGGTSYNEQFF.

The chain is built from TRBV20-1 and TRBJ2-5; 16 bases align to TRBD2. The CDR3 contains 18 residues. The V and J ends lost 6 bases and 4 bases, in that order; junction bases with no gene match: 14. The V gene's germline CDR1 is DFQATT and CDR2 SNEGSKA (reference sequence). CDR3 sequence reads: CSALNPGLAGGARETQYF. In DNA, the CDR3 is TGCAGTGCACTAAACCCGGGACTAGCGGGAGGGGCACGAGAGACCCAGTACTTC.

This clonotype was observed many times. This sequence joins TRBV11-2 and TRBJ2-7; 8 bases are a match to TRBD2. The CDR3 is 15 amino acids. Looked up from germline, CDR1 is SGHAT and CDR2 is FQNNGV. The junction had 7 bases not matched to a gene; V was cut back by 2 bases and J by 4 bases. CDR3 in amino acids: CASSLFREGRYEQYF. The CDR3 DNA is TGTGCCAGCAGCTTATTTCGGGAGGGCCGTTACGAGCAGTACTTC. Variable domain in full (rest from reference TRBV11-2 and TRBJ2-7): EAGVAQSPRYKIIEKRQSVAFWCNPISGHATLYWYQQILGQGPKLLIQFQNNGVVDDSQLPKDRFSAERLKGVDSTLKIQPAKLEDSAVYLCASSLFREGRYEQYFGPGTRLTVT.

The sample holds a few counts of this clonotype. This chain joins TRBV19 and TRBJ1-6; D is possibly TRBD1 (6 bases). CDR1 is LNHDA and CDR2 is SQIVND in the germline V gene (reference sequence). There are 15 residues in the CDR3. Trimming shortened V by 7 bases and J by 1 base, and 11 bases separated the two germline ends. The CDR3 protein is CASKDSPSYNSPLHF. The CDR3 region has the DNA TGTGCCAGTAAGGACAGCCCGTCCTATAATTCACCCCTCCACTTT.

V usage is TRBV12-3 or TRBV12-4 and J usage is TRBJ1-5; D is possibly TRBD1 (5 bases). CDR3 length equals 13 residues. V dropped 5 bases and J dropped 5 bases, with 10 bases sitting between them. The chain's CDR3 is CASSTGTDQPQHF. CDR3 sequence (DNA): TGTGCCAGCAGTACTGGGACCGATCAGCCCCAGCATTTT.

The chain has TRBV14 and TRBJ1-3; D possibly corresponds to TRBD1 (6 bases). The V and J ends lost 8 bases and 3 bases respectively, with 14 bases between them. The V gene's germline CDR1 is SGHDN and CDR2 FVKESK. The CDR3 sequence is 14 residues long. CDR3 nucleotides: TGTGCCAGCGGCTCTGGACAGTTTGGAAACACCATATATTTT. Translation gives CASGSGQFGNTIYF.

This clonotype was recorded at least ten times. This chain uses TRBV29-1 with TRBJ2-5; D not resolved. This CDR3 is built from 14 residues. Trimming cost V 6 bases and J 2 bases, with 16 bases left between them. Germline lookup yields CDR1 SQVTM and CDR2 ANQGSEA. The CDR3 nucleotides read TGCAGCGTATCGATAACCGGCAGACAAGAGACCCAGTACTTC. It is translated as CSVSITGRQETQYF.